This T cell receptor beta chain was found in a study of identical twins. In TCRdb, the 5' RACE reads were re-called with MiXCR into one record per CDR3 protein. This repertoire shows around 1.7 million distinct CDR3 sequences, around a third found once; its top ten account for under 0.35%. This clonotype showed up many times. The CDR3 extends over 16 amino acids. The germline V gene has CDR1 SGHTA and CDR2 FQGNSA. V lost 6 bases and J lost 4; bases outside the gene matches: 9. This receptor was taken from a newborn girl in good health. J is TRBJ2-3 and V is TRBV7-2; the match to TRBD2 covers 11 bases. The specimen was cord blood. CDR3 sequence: CASSPYSGGVADTQYF. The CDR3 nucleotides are TGTGCCAGCAGTCCTTATAGCGGGGGGGTAGCAGATACGCAGTATTTT.